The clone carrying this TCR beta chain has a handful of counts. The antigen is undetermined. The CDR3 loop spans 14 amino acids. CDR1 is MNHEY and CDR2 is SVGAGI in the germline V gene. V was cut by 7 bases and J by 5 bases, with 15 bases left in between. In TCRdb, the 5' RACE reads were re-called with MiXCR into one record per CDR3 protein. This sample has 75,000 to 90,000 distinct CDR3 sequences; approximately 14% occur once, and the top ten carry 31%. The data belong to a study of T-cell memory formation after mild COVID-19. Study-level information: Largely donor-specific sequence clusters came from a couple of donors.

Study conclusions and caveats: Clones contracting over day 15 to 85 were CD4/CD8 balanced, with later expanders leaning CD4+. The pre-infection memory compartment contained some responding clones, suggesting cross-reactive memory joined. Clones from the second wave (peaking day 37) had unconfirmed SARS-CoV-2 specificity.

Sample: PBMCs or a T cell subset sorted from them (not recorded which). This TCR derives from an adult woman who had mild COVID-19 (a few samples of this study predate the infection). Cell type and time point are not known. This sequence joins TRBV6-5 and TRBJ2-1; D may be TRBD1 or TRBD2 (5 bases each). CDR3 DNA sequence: TGTGCCAGCACAAGAGAGGGGAACCACAATGAGCAGTTCTTC. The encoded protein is CASTREGNHNEQFF.